The present TCR beta chain was sequenced within a study of blood T cell repertoires in COVID-19. Study as a whole: Donors in the United States, Italy and Spain gave samples during acute or convalescent COVID-19.

V was shortened by 5 bases and J by 2 bases, with 14 bases between the two germline ends. The germline V gene encodes CDR1 MNHEY and CDR2 SVGAGI. This CDR3 has 15 amino acids. TCRdb's table, derived via immunoSEQ multiplex PCR, lists solely in-frame clones and lacks some. There are about 190,000 clones in the sample; about 90% occur only once, and under 2% lies in the top ten. Input material: peripheral blood. The TCR was taken from a man in his late teens or twenties with active or convalescent COVID-19. The chain couples TRBV6-5 to TRBJ2-3; D is possibly TRBD2 (5 bases). The CDR3 loop is CASSKLELLTDTQYF. Written as DNA, the CDR3 is TGTGCCAGCAGTAAACTAGAACTACTCACAGATACGCAGTATTTT.